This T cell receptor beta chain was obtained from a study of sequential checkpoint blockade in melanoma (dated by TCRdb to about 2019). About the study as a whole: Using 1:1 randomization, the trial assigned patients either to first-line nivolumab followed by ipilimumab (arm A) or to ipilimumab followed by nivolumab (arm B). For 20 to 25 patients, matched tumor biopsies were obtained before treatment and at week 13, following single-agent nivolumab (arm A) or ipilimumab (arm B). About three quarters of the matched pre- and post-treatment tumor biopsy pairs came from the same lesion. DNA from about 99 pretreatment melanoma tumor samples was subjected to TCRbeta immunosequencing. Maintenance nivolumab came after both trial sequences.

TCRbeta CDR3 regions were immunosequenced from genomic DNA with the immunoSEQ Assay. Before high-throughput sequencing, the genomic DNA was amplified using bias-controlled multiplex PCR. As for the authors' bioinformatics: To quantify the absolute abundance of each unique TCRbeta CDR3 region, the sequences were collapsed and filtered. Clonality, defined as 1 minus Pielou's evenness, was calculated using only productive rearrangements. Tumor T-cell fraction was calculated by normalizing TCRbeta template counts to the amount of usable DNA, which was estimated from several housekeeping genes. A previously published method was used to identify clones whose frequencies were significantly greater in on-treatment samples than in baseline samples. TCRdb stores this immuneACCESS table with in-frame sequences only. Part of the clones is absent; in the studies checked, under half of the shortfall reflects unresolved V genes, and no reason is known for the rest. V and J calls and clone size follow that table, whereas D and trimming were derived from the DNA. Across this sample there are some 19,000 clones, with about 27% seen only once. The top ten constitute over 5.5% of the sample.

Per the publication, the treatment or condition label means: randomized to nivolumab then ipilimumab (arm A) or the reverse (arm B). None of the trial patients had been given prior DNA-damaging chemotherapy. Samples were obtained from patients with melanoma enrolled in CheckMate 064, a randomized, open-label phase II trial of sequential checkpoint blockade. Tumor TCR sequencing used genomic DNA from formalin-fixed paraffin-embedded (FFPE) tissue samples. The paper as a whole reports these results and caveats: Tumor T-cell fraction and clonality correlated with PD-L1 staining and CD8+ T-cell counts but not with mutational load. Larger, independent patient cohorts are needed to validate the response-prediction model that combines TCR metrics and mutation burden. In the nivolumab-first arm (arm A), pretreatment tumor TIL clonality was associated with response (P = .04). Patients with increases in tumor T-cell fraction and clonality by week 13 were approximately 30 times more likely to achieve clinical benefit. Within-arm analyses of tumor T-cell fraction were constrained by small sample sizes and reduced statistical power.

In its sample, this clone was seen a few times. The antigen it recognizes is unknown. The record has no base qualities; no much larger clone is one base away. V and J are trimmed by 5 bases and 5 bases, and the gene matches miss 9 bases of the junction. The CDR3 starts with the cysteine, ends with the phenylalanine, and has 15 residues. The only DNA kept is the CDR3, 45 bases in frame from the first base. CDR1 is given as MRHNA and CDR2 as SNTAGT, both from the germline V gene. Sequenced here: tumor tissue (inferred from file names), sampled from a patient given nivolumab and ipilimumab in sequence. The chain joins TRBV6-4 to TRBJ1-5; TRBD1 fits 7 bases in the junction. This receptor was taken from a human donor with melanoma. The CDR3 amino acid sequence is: CASSYPQGSYQPQHF. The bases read TGTGCCAGCAGTTACCCACAGGGGTCGTATCAGCCCCAGCATTTT.